The 4 T cell receptor beta chains below all came from one sample that was sequenced in a study of siplizumab effects on memory and regulatory T cells. Generated by immunoSEQ multiplex PCR, the TCRdb table keeps only in-frame clones and is missing some. The table lists approximately 9,600 clones, around 45% of them singletons, with about 11% in the top ten. Their cognate antigens are unknown. In the mixed lymphocyte reaction, cells were cocultured for 6 days at 37°C. The sample was CFSE-low (dividing) CD8+ T cells sorted from an allogeneic mixed lymphocyte reaction. Source of these receptors: a human donor in good health; the cells came from an allogeneic mixed lymphocyte reaction.

This chain joins TRBV6-4 and TRBJ2-1; 11 nucleotides line up with TRBD2. This CDR3 has 15 residues. Trimming removed 3 bases from V and 6 bases from J; junction bases left unmatched: 4. Germline CDR1 reads MRHNA; CDR2 reads SNTAGT. The DNA for the CDR3 is TGTGCCAGCAGTGATCTAGCGGGGGGTCCCAATGAGCAGTTCTTC. This codes for CASSDLAGGPNEQFF.

V is TRBV4-3 and J is TRBJ2-7, with TRBD2 identical over 8 bases. Trimming cost V 4 bases and J 2 bases; bases outside gene matches: 4. CDR3 size: 14 residues. Germline V gene lookup returns CDR1 LGHNA and CDR2 YSLEER. CDR3 loop: CASSPGLGAYEQYF. In nucleotides, the CDR3 is TGCGCCAGCAGCCCGGGACTAGGGGCCTACGAGCAGTACTTC.

This clone counts as medium-sized. This chain connects TRBV19 to TRBJ1-5; unclear D gene. V was shortened by 6 bases and J by 1 base, with 16 bases between the two germline ends. The V gene's germline CDR1 is LNHDA and CDR2 SQIVND (reference sequence). This CDR3 contains 16 residues. This chain's CDR3 is CASRNEALLSNQPQHF. CDR3 nucleotides: TGTGCCAGTAGAAACGAGGCTCTCCTGAGCAATCAGCCCCAGCATTTT. The full variable domain, rest sourced from reference TRBV19 and TRBJ1-5, is DGGITQSPKYLFRKEGQNVTLSCEQNLNHDAMYWYRQDPGQGLRLIYYSQIVNDFQKGDIAEGYSVSREKKESFPLTVTSAQKNPTAFYLCASRNEALLSNQPQHFGDGTRLSIL.

This clone came up a few times. The chain uses TRBV15 and TRBJ2-3; 9 positions match TRBD1. The CDR3 is 15 amino acids. Trimming took 5 bases from V and 3 from J; bases not matched to a gene: 6. From germline, CDR1 is LNHNV and CDR2 YYDKDF (reference sequence). CDR3 in amino acids: CATSSDRGRTDTQYF. CDR3 DNA sequence: TGTGCCACCAGCTCCGACAGGGGGAGGACAGATACGCAGTATTTT.